The present entry profiles one T cell receptor (beta chain) with its context. There is no known antigen for this receptor. One base away there is no much larger clone; base qualities are not given. From cysteine to phenylalanine, the CDR3 is 16 amino acids long. This entry keeps only the CDR3 DNA: 48 bases, framed from base 1. CDR1 and CDR2 are read off the germline V gene as SGDLS and YYNGEE. V is shortened by 3 bases, J by 0 bases, and the region joining them spans 15 bases. Using the deep immunoSEQ assay, TCR CDR3 regions were amplified from genomic DNA by multiplex PCR. Genomic DNA extracted from each cell subset was distributed evenly over all wells of several immunoSEQ 96-well plates, and each plate served as one replicate. For sorted subsets, approximately 0.2 ug of genomic DNA, equivalent to some 30,000 T cell genomes, went into each replicate PCR. Purified libraries were measured with a Qubit 3.0 fluorometer, size-checked on a Bioanalyzer 2100, and measured again with the KAPA Library Quantification kit. A separate single-read 150-cycle Illumina NextSeq 550 flow cell was used to sequence each immunoSEQ 96-well plate. Per the original workflow: Because the immunoSEQ output included only junctional sequences and no quality scores, the filtering could not be the same as the filtering used for full-length reads. Sequences were annotated with PyIR, a Python wrapper for IgBLAST v1.9, using IMGT germline references to assign V/J genes and CDR3. Reads with weak V/J assignments (E-value above 1e-6), missing CDR3, stop codons, out-of-frame junctions, or ambiguous translated residues were removed. V3J clonotypes were defined as sequences sharing the same inferred V gene, J gene, and CDR3 amino acid sequence. To compute the percentage overlap between repertoires, the number of shared unique clonotypes was divided by the size of the smaller repertoire. Richness of each repertoire was evaluated using RTK rarefaction, the Chao1 estimator, and Recon v2.1 estimates of unobserved clonotypes. Generation probabilities were computed with OLGA for all TCRbeta clonotypes obtained by the gDNA method from a handful of donors. The clones in this table, taken by TCRdb from immuneACCESS, are in-frame only. Not every clone is retained; where verified, under half of the shortfall comes from an unresolved V gene, and the cause of the rest is unknown. The DNA gave D and trimming, while V, J and clone size come from that table. In all, the sample holds over 2,000,000 clones, and roughly 95% of those were seen once. The ten largest clones take up more than 1.5% of the sample.

This specimen belongs to a study of shared clonotypes between healthy human individuals (dated by TCRdb to the early 2020s). About the full investigation: A couple of women and a few men aged 18 to 49 years were included in the cohort. For each donor, three plates each were used for CD4 naive and CD4 memory, two plates were used for CD8 naive, and one plate was used for CD8 memory. Blood TCR repertoires of about 5 healthy adults were deeply sequenced to estimate repertoire size and the extent of clonotype sharing between individuals. Different laboratories and diverse techniques were used to prepare libraries and sequence TCR repertoires, to increase sequencing depth and limit assay-specific biases. Between about 0.94 and 8.9 billion PBMCs per donor were obtained by leukapheresis.

For the CD8 naive samples, CD45RO-negative cells were positively selected for CCR7, yielding a CD45RA+CCR7+ population from which TemRA cells were excluded. Healthy HIV-negative adults with no recently reported acute infections or vaccinations were included as donors. All donors were Caucasian adults living in Nashville, Tennessee, USA. After blood collection by leukapheresis, PBMCs were isolated using Ficoll-Histopaque density gradient centrifugation and then cryopreserved in the vapor phase of liquid nitrogen. Analytical flow cytometry was used to check the purity and quantity of each magnetically sorted T cell population. Each sorted fraction had its genomic DNA isolated and then quantified by UV absorbance on a Nanodrop 2000c. The study at large found these results: Because the study included a small number of donors, the genetic and exposure-history diversity represented was limited. Rarefaction of sorted-subset datasets indicated incomplete sequencing despite the large sequencing depth. When a few donors were compared, the shared fraction of clonotypes was about 5.2% for naive CD4, approximately 3.3% for naive CD8, 2.3% for memory CD4, and 0.4% for memory CD8. Larger estimated clonotype richness was generally found for naive subsets than for memory subsets. Sampling was restricted to blood, and TCR repertoires in tissue are likely to differ from TCR repertoires in blood. Pairwise subsampling led to the expectation that sequencing depth would affect the degree of clonotype sharing among donors. Compared with non-shared clonotypes, clonotypes shared by all four sorted-subset donors had higher generation probabilities.

Material for sequencing was naive CD8+ T cells from PBMCs. The cell subset or site label corresponds to: CD45RA+CCR7+. The sequence joins TRBV9 to TRBJ1-2, with the D gene uncertain. This clonotype originated in a man between 18 and 29 years old in good health. Some clones in this sample may be carry-over from other donors' samples. CDR3 region: CASSGRTIDTNYGYTF. The bases read TGTGCCAGCAGCGGTCGTACGATAGACACTAACTATGGCTACACCTTC.